The 16 T cell receptor beta chains below come from one sample, sequenced in a study of cytomegalovirus exposure and HLA in healthy donors. The study ran its PCR with 60 Vbeta and 13 Jbeta primers. Data came from immunoSEQ multiplex PCR; TCRdb stores just in-frame clones and leaves some out. The sample consists of 170,000 or so clones, less than 80% of them appearing once. The sequencing input was PBMCs. Every receptor here comes from a woman between 40 and 55 years old in good health and CMV-seronegative.

The chain carries TRBV5-8 and TRBJ2-7; 12 bases align to TRBD1. Germline trimming cut 0 bases from V and 4 bases from J; bases unmatched to any gene: 5. Germline CDR1 and CDR2: SGHTS and YDEGEE. The CDR3 runs 16 residues. Here the CDR3 reads CASSLGPGQGAYEQYF. CDR3 in DNA: TGTGCCAGCAGCTTGGGGCCGGGACAGGGGGCATACGAGCAGTACTTC. The full variable domain, with the rest looked up from reference TRBV5-8 and TRBJ2-7, is EAGVTQSPTHLIKTRGQQATLRCSPISGHTSVYWYQQALGLGLQFLLWYDEGEERNRGNFPPRFSGRQFPNYSSELNVNALELEDSALYLCASSLGPGQGAYEQYFGPGTRLTVT.

This chain links TRBV18 with TRBJ1-2; possible D gene TRBD1, 5 bases. Germline V gene data show CDR1 as KGHSH and CDR2 as LQKENI. This CDR3 comprises 13 residues. V dropped 2 bases and J dropped 7 bases, with 11 bases sitting between them. The CDR3 spells CASSPKQGSGYTF. DNA of the CDR3: TGTGCCAGCTCACCAAAGCAGGGCTCTGGCTACACCTTC. The variable domain in full, with the rest retrieved from reference TRBV18 and TRBJ1-2, is NAGVMQNPRHLVRRRGQEARLRCSPMKGHSHVYWYRQLPEEGLKFMVYLQKENIIDESGMPKERFSAEFPKEGPSILRIQQVVRGDSAAYFCASSPKQGSGYTFGSGTRLTVV.

This clone was observed a handful of times. The chain couples TRBV4-1 to TRBJ2-5; tentative D call: TRBD2 (5 bases). The CDR3 extends over 16 amino acids. V gave up 1 base and J gave up 2 bases, with 14 bases separating them. The germline CDR1 and CDR2 sequences are MGHRA and YSYEKL. The CDR3 reads CASSQVGSVQQETQYF. In DNA, the CDR3 is TGCGCCAGCAGCCAAGTAGGTAGCGTACAGCAAGAGACCCAGTACTTC.

This clone was seen more than once but under ten times. The rearrangement joins TRBV19 to TRBJ1-1; 7 nucleotides agree with TRBD1. V lost 7 bases to trimming and J lost 0 bases; unmatched junction nucleotides: 11. This CDR3 contains 16 residues. The germline V gene encodes CDR1 LNHDA and CDR2 SQIVND (reference sequence). The CDR3 protein is CASMRLSGGMNTEAFF. CDR3 nucleotides: TGTGCCAGTATGAGGTTGTCAGGGGGTATGAACACTGAAGCTTTCTTT.

The CDR3 sequence is CASSLRDRGHTEAFF. CDR3 DNA: TGCGCCAGCAGCCTTCGCGACAGGGGGCACACTGAAGCTTTCTTT. The gene calls are TRBV4-1 and TRBJ1-1; 10 bases match TRBD1. Germline CDR1 is MGHRA and CDR2 is YSYEKL. The ends lost 4 bases at V and 3 bases at J; junction bases unmatched: 5. The CDR3 is 15 residues long.

CDR3: CASSPTGGSYEQYF. CDR3 coding DNA: TGTGCCAGCAGCCCGACAGGGGGTTCCTACGAGCAGTACTTC. This sequence joins TRBV6-4 and TRBJ2-7; TRBD1 matches 9 bases. Germline V gene data show CDR1 as MRHNA and CDR2 as SNTAGT. V gave up 6 bases and J gave up 1 base; unmatched junction bases: 4. The CDR3 has 14 residues.

The rearrangement links TRBV4-2 to TRBJ1-1; the D is unclear. Germline V CDR1 and CDR2: LGHNA, YNFKEQ. This CDR3 contains 15 residues. Trimming took off 0 bases at V and 3 bases at J, with 11 bases between the two ends. The CDR3 DNA follows: TGTGCCAGCAGCCAAGATCGTCGGTTGTACACTGAAGCTTTCTTT. It translates to CASSQDRRLYTEAFF.

The chain carries TRBV6-5 and TRBJ2-7, with 7 nucleotides matching TRBD1. The CDR3 consists of 15 residues. CDR1 and CDR2 (germline): MNHEY, SVGAGI. Losses at the gene ends were 0 bases for V and 4 bases for J; bases not matched to a gene: 6. Written as DNA, the CDR3 is TGTGCCAGCAGTTACTCGGGACAGCTAACATACGAGCAGTACTTC. Its translation: CASSYSGQLTYEQYF.

CDR3 protein: CASSLVTGASGRAREQYF. The CDR3 DNA is TGTGCCAGCAGCTTAGTAACCGGGGCTAGCGGGAGGGCCCGGGAGCAGTACTTC. The chain has TRBV7-9 and TRBJ2-7, with TRBD2 matching 12 bases. From germline, CDR1 is SEHNR and CDR2 FQNEAQ (reference sequence). Trimming took 1 base from V and 7 from J; bases not matched to a gene: 14. The CDR3 is 18 residues long.

The J gene is TRBJ2-7, the V gene TRBV2; 10 bases line up with TRBD2. This CDR3 is built from 15 residues. The junction had 9 bases not matched to a gene; V was cut back by 6 bases and J by 4 bases. CDR1 SNHLY and CDR2 FYNNEI come from the germline V gene. CDR3: CASSETAGGPYEQYF. The CDR3 DNA reads as TGTGCCAGCAGCGAAACAGCGGGAGGGCCTTACGAGCAGTACTTC.

This sequence joins TRBV27 and TRBJ2-7; weak D call: TRBD1 (5 bases). The CDR3 is made up of 13 amino acids. The germline V gene encodes CDR1 MNHEY and CDR2 SMNVEV (reference sequence). Trimming cost V 3 bases and J 5 bases, with 11 bases left between them. Here the CDR3 DNA reads TGTGCCAGCAGTTTGGGGCCCTCAAACGAGCAGTACTTC. It yields the protein CASSLGPSNEQYF.

The chain uses TRBV6-1 and TRBJ2-7; 8 nucleotides agree with TRBD1. From germline, CDR1 is MNHNS and CDR2 SASEGT. V trimming: 3 bases; J trimming: 4 bases; junction bases outside the gene matches: 8. This CDR3 is 15 amino acids long. CDR3 in amino acids: CASSEAGGGGYEQYF. The CDR3, as DNA: TGTGCCAGCAGTGAGGCAGGGGGCGGCGGGTACGAGCAGTACTTC.

The chain joins TRBV7-6 to TRBJ2-5; 11 positions agree with TRBD2. The CDR3 loop spans 18 amino acids. Per the germline V gene, CDR1 is SGHVS and CDR2 is FNYEAQ. V lost 4 bases, J lost 4 bases, and 14 bases stayed unmatched. This CDR3 reads CASSSLTSGGLIGETQYF. The DNA for the CDR3 is TGTGCCAGCAGCTCCTTAACTAGCGGGGGCCTTATTGGAGAGACCCAGTACTTC.

This rearrangement joins TRBV19 to TRBJ1-6; 7 bases align to TRBD1. The CDR3 loop spans 16 amino acids. Germline V gives CDR1 LNHDA, CDR2 SQIVND (reference sequence). After removal of 4 bases from V and 7 bases from J, the junction contained 10 bases not matched to a gene. The CDR3 sequence: CASSTWTGGWNSPLHF. CDR3 DNA: TGTGCCAGTAGTACATGGACAGGTGGCTGGAATTCACCCCTCCACTTT.

DNA for the CDR3: TGTGCCAGCAGTCGAGGGGGATCCAACACTGAAGCTTTCTTT. This gives the protein CASSRGGSNTEAFF. This chain links TRBV2 with TRBJ1-1, with D possibly matching TRBD1 (6 bases). V was pared by 5 bases and J by 2 bases, with 12 bases between. The CDR3 covers 14 residues. Germline V gene lookup returns CDR1 SNHLY and CDR2 FYNNEI.

This sequence joins TRBV15 and TRBJ2-2, with D possibly TRBD1 on 6 matching bases. The ends were cut back, 1 base at V and 4 bases at J, with 7 bases in the middle. This CDR3 is built from 14 residues. The germline CDR1 and CDR2 sequences are LNHNV and YYDKDF (reference sequence). CDR3 nucleotides: TGTGCCACCAGCAGAGGCAGGGGCACCGGGGAGCTGTTTTTT. It is translated as CATSRGRGTGELFF.